This T cell receptor beta chain was recorded in a study of cytomegalovirus exposure and HLA in healthy donors. Assay: immunoSEQ multiplex PCR; the TCRdb copy retains only in-frame clones and omits some. Among 150,000 to 200,000 clones listed, approximately 89% were seen once. The CDR3 extends over 14 amino acids. Germline CDR1 and CDR2: SGHVS and FQNEAQ. Trimming shortened V by 3 bases and J by 4 bases, and 12 bases separated the two germline ends. Sequenced material: PBMCs. The TCR originated in a woman between 18 and 29 years old in good health and CMV-seropositive. The chain uses TRBV7-8 and TRBJ1-1; no definite D call. The CDR3 reads CASSFLNRGTEAFF. The CDR3 DNA is TGTGCCAGCAGCTTTTTAAATCGGGGCACTGAAGCTTTCTTT.